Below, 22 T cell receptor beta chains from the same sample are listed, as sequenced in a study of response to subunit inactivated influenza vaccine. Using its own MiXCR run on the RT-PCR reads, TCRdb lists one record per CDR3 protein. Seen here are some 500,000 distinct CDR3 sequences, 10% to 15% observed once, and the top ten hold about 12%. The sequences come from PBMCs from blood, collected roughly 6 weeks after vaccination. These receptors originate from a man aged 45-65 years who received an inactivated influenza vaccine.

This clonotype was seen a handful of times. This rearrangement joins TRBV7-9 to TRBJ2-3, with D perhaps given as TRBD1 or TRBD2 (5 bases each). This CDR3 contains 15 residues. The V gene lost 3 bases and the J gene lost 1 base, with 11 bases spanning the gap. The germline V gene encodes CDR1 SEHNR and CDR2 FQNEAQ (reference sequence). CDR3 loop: CASSFPGTGTDTQYF. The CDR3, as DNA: TGTGCCAGCAGCTTCCCTGGGACGGGCACAGATACGCAGTATTTT. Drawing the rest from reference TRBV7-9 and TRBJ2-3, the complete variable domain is DTGVSQNPRHKITKRGQNVTFRCDPISEHNRLYWYRQTLGQGPEFLTYFQNEAQLEKSRLLSDRFSAERPKGSFSTLEIQRTEQGDSAMYLCASSFPGTGTDTQYFGPGTRLTVL.

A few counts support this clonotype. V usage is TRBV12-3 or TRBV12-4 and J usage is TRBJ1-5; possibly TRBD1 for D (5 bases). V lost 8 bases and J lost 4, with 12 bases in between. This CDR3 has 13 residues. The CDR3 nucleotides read TGTGCCAGCGGGGGTTCGGGGAATCAGCCCCAGCATTTT. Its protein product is CASGGSGNQPQHF.

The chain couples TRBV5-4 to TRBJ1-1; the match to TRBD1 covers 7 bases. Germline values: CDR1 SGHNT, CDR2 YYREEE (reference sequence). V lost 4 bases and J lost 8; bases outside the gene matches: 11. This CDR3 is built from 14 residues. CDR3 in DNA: TGTGCCAGCAGCGCAGGGACAGCTGCCTTAGAAGCTTTCTTT. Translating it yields CASSAGTAALEAFF.

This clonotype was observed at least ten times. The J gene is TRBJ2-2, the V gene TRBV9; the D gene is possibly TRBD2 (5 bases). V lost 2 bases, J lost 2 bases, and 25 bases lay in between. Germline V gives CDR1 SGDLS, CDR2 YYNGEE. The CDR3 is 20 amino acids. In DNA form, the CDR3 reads TGTGCCAGCAGCGTGGGTCCCCCTCAGAGAATACGGACTAACACCGGGGAGCTGTTTTTT. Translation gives CASSVGPPQRIRTNTGELFF.

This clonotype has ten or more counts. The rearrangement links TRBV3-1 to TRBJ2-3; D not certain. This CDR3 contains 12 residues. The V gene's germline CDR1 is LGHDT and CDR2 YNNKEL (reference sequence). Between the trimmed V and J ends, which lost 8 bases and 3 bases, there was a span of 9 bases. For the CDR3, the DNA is TGTGCCAGCTCTTATCAAACAGATACGCAGTATTTT. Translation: CASSYQTDTQYF.

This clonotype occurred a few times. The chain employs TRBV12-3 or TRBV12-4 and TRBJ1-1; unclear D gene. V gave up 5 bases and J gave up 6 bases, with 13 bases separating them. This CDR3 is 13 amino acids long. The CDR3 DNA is TGTGCCAGCAGTCCGAGGGAACACGCTGAAGCTTTCTTT. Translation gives CASSPREHAEAFF.

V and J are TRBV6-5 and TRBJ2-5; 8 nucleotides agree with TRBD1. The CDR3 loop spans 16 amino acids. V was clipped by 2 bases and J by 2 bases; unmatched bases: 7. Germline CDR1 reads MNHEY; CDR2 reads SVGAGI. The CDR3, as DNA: TGTGCCAGCAGTTACGGGCAGGGGGCTGATCAAGAGACCCAGTACTTC. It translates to CASSYGQGADQETQYF.

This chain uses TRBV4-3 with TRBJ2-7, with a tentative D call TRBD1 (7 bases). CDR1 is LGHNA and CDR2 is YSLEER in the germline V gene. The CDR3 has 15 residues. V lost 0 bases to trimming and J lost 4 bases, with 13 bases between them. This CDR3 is CASSQDRQGGYEQYF. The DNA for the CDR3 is TGCGCCAGCAGCCAAGATAGGCAGGGGGGTTACGAGCAGTACTTC.

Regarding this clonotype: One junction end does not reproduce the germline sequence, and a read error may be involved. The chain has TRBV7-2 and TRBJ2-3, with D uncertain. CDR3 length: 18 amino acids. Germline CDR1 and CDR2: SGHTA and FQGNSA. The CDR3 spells CASSIAPADSFSTDTQYF. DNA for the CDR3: TGTGCCAGCAGCATAGCCCCGGCCGATAGTTTTAGCACAGATACGCAGTATTTT.

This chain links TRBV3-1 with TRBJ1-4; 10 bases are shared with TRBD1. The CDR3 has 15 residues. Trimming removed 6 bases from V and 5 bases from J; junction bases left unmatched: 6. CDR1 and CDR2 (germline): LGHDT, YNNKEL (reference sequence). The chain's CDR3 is CASSQTGGANEKLFF. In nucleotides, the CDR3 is TGTGCCAGCAGTCAGACAGGGGGCGCGAATGAAAAACTGTTTTTT.

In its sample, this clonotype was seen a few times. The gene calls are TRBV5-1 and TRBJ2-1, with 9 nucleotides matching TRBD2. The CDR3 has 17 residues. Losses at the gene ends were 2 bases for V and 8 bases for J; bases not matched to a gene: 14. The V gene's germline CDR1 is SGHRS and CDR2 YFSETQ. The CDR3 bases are TGCGCCAGCAGCTTTTATGGCGCTAGCGGGAACCCAGATGAGCAGTTCTTC. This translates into CASSFYGASGNPDEQFF. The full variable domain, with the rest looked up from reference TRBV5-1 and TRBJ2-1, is KAGVTQTPRYLIKTRGQQVTLSCSPISGHRSVSWYQQTPGQGLQFLFEYFSETQRNKGNFPGRFSGRQFSNSRSEMNVSTLELGDSALYLCASSFYGASGNPDEQFFGPGTRLTVL.

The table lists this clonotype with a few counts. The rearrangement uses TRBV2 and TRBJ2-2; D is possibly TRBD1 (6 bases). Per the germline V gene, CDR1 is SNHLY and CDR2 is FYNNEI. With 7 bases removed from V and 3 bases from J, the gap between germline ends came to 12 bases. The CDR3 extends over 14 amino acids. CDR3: CASNPQGDTGELFF. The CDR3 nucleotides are TGTGCCAGCAACCCACAGGGAGACACCGGGGAGCTGTTTTTT.

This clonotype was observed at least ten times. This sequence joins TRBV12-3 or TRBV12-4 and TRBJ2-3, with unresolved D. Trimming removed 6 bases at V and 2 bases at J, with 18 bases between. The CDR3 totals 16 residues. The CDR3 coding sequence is TGTGCCAGCAGACTGGACGCAACCGCCTCCACAGATACGCAGTATTTT. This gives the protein CASRLDATASTDTQYF.

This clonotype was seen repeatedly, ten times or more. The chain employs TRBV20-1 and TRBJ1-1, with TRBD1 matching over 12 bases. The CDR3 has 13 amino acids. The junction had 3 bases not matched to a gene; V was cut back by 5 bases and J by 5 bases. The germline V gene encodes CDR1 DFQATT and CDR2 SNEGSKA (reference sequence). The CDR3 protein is CSAGTGGWTEAFF. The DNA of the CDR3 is TGCAGTGCTGGGACAGGGGGCTGGACTGAAGCTTTCTTT.

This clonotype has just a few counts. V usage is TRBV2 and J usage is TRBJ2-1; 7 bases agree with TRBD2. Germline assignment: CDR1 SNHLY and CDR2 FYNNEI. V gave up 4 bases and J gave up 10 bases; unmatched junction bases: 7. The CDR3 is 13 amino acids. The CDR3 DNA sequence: TGTGCCAGCAGTGCCAGCGGGATTAGAGAGCAGTTCTTC. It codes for CASSASGIREQFF.

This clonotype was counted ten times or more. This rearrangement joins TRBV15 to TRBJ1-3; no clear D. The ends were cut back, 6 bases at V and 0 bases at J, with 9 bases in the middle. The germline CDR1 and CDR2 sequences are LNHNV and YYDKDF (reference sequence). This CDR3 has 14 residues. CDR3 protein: CATSAQRSGNTIYF. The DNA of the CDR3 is TGTGCCACCAGTGCACAGCGCTCTGGAAACACCATATATTTT. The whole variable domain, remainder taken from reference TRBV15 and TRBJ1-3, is DAMVIQNPRYQVTQFGKPVTLSCSQTLNHNVMYWYQQKSSQAPKLLFHYYDKDFNNEADTPDNFQSRRPNTSFCFLDIRSPGLGDTAMYLCATSAQRSGNTIYFGEGSWLTVV.

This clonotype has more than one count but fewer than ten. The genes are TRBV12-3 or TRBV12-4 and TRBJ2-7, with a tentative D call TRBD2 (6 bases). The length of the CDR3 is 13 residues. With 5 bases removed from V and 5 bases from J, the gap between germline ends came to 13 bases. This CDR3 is CASSLGWEDEQYF. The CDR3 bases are TGTGCCAGCAGTCTCGGGTGGGAGGACGAGCAGTACTTC.

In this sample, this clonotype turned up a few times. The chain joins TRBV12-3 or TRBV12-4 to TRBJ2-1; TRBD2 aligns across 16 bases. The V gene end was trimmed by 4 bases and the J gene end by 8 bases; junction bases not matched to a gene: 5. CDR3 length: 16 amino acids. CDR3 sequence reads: CASSSGTSGGADEQFF. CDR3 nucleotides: TGTGCCAGCAGTTCGGGGACTAGCGGGGGGGCCGATGAGCAGTTCTTC.

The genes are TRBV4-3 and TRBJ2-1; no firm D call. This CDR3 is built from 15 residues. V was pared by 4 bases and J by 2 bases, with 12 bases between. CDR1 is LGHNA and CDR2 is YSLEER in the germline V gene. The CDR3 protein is CASSLSADPYNEQFF. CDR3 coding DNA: TGCGCCAGCAGCCTCTCAGCAGACCCCTACAATGAGCAGTTCTTC.

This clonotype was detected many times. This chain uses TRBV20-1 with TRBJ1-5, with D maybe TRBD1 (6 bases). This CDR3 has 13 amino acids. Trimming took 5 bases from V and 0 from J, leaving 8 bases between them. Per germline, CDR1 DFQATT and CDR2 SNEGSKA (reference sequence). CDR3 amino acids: CSAGTNSNQPQHF. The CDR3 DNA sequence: TGCAGTGCTGGGACAAATAGCAATCAGCCCCAGCATTTT.

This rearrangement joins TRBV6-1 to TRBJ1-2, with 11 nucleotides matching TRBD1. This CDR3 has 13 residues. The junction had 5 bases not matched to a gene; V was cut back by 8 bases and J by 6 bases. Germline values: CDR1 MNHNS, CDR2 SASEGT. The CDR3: CASAGTGGNGYTF. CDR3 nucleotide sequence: TGTGCCAGCGCCGGGACAGGGGGTAATGGCTACACCTTC.

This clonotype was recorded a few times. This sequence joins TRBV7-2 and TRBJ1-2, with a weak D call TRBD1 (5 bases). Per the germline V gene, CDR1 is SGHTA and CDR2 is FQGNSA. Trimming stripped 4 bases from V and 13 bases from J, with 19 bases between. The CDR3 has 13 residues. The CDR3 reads CASSSRGGAKCTF. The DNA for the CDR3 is TGTGCCAGCAGCTCGCGGGGAGGGGCCAAGTGCACCTTC.